The following is a TCR beta chain sequence with its context. Antigen unknown. With 2 bases clipped from V and 6 bases from J, the junction kept 9 bases outside the gene matches. The germline V gene encodes CDR1 MNHNY and CDR2 SVGAGI (reference sequence). CDR3 length: 16 residues. Clones were sequenced by immunoSEQ multiplex PCR, and TCRdb holds only the in-frame ones, with some missing. The sample shows 150,000 to 200,000 clones, just over 85% of them seen only once. These data come from a study of T cell responses to AZD1222 COVID-19 vaccine. Second-dose schedules of about 4 or about 12 weeks were combined. General study points: Targeting of unmutated variant regions was reportedly seen in nearly half of spike-specific TCRs. No repertoire was sampled before or during the peak T cell response, only after it. Spike-specific TCR breadth and depth were elevated following two AZD1222 doses.

The specimen was peripheral blood, collected 28 days after the second AZD1222 dose. This rearrangement joins TRBV6-6 to TRBJ1-5, with 8 bases identical to TRBD1. This TCR was sampled from an adult who received the AZD1222 COVID-19 vaccine. Written as DNA, the CDR3 is TGTGCCAGCAGTTACCCCTCTTTCAGGGGGCTTCAGCCCCAGCATTTT. It translates to CASSYPSFRGLQPQHF.